This T cell receptor (beta chain) was sequenced during a study of T cell clonality in common variable immunodeficiency. General observations from the study: Reportedly, TCR beta sequences from common variable immunodeficiency showed fewer deletions and N-nucleotide insertions. TCRbeta clonality was increased in CVID versus healthy controls.

Both groups were predominantly of Caucasian heritage. This clone was recorded a few times. As yet, its antigen is unknown. The read terminates 3 residues before the CDR3 end, so the remaining end is supplied by the germline J gene. The CDR3 spans 14 residues. Looked up from germline, CDR1 is SGHDT and CDR2 is YYEEEE. V lost 2 bases, J lost 3 bases, and 9 bases lay in between. The assay was immunoSEQ multiplex PCR, and TCRdb's table has in-frame clones only and misses some. This sample includes roughly 13,000 clones with no singletons; its ten biggest clones take up just under 9%. The receptor comes from a human donor with common variable immunodeficiency. This chain joins TRBV5-6 and TRBJ2-1; a weak D match, TRBD1 (6 bases). Sequencing was carried out using peripheral blood mononuclear cells. The CDR3 sequence is CASSFQGRYNEQFF. CDR3 bases read: TGTGCCAGCAGCTTTCAGGGGCGCTACAATGAG.